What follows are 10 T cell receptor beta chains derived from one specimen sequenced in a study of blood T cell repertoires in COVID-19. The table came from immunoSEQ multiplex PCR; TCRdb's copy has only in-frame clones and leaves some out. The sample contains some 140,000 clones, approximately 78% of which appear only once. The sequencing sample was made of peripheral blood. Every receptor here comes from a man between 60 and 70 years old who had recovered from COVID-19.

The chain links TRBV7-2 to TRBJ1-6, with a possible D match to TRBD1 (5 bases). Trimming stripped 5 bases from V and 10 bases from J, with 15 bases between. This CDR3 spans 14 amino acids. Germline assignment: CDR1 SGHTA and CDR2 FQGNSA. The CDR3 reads CASSSGGIGSPLHF. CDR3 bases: TGTGCCAGCAGCAGCGGGGGTATAGGCTCACCCCTCCACTTT.

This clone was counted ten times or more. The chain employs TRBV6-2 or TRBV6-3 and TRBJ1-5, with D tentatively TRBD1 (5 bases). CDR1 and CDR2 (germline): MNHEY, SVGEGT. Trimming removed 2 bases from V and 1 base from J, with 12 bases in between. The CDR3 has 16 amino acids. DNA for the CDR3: TGTGCCAGCAGTTACGGAAAGGGGCAAAGCAATCAGCCCCAGCATTTT. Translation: CASSYGKGQSNQPQHF.

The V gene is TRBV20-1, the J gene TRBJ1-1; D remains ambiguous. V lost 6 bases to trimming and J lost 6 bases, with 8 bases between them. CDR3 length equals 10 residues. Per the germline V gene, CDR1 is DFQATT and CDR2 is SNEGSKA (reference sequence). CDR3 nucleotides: TGCAGTGCCACCGAGGCTGAAGCTTTCTTT. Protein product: CSATEAEAFF.

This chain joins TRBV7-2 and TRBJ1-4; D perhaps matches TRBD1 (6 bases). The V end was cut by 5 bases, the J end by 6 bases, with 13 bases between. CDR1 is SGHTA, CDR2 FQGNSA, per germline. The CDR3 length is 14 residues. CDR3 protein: CASSPGGADEKLFF. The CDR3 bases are TGTGCCAGCAGCCCTGGGGGGGCTGATGAAAAACTGTTTTTT. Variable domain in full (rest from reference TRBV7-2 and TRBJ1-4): GAGVSQSPSNKVTEKGKDVELRCDPISGHTALYWYRQSLGQGLEFLIYFQGNSAPDKSGLPSDRFSAERTGGSVSTLTIQRTQQEDSAVYLCASSPGGADEKLFFGSGTQLSVL.

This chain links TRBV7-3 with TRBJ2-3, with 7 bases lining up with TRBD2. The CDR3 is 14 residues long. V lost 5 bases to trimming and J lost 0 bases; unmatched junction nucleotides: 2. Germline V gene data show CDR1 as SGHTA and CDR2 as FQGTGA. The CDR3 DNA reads TGTGCCAGCAGCCCCGGGGGGAGCACAGATACGCAGTATTTT. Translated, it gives CASSPGGSTDTQYF.

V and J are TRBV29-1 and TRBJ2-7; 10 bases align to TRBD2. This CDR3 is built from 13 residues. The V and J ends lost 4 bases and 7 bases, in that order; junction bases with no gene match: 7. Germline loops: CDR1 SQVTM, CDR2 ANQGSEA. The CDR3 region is CSVVPSGSGEQYF. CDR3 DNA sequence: TGCAGCGTTGTTCCTAGCGGGAGTGGTGAGCAGTACTTC.

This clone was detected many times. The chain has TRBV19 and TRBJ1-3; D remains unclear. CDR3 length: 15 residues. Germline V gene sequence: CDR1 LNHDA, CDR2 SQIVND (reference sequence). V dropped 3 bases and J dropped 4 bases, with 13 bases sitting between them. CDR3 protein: CASSISTREGNTIYF. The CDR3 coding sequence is TGTGCCAGTAGTATCTCGACTAGGGAGGGAAACACCATATATTTT.

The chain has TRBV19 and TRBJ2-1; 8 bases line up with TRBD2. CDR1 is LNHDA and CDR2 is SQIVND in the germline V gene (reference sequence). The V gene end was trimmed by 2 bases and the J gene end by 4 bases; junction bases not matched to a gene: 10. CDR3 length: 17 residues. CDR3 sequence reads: CASSIKAGVQNYNEQFF. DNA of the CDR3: TGTGCCAGTAGTATAAAAGCGGGAGTGCAAAATTACAATGAGCAGTTCTTC.

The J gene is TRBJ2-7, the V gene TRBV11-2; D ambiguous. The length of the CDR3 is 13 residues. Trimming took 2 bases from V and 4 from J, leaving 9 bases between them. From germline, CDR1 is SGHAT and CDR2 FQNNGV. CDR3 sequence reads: CASSLNPVYEQYF. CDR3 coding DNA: TGTGCCAGCAGCTTAAATCCGGTATACGAGCAGTACTTC. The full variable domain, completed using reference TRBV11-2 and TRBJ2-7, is EAGVAQSPRYKIIEKRQSVAFWCNPISGHATLYWYQQILGQGPKLLIQFQNNGVVDDSQLPKDRFSAERLKGVDSTLKIQPAKLEDSAVYLCASSLNPVYEQYFGPGTRLTVT.

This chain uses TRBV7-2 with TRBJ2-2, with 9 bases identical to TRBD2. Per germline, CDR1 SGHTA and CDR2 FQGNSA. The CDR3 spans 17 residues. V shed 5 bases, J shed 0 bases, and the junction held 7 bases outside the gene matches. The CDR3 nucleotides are TGTGCCAGCAGCACCACTAGCGGGCGTACGAACACCGGGGAGCTGTTTTTT. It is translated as CASSTTSGRTNTGELFF.